This is a list of T cell receptor beta chains from one sample in a study of tumor T cells in aggressive B-cell lymphoma. Clones were sequenced by immunoSEQ multiplex PCR, and TCRdb holds only the in-frame ones, with some missing. The data hold roughly 3,300 clones, with about two thirds observed a single time. Specimen: tumor tissue. These receptors were taken from an adult with diffuse large B cell lymphoma. CDR3s include the opening cysteine and the closing phenylalanine or tryptophan. The D gene is left open where the match is weak. Some rows have no size entry. The others give once, few or many, or a class for an expanded clone.

CDR3 DNA	CDR3 protein	clone size	D gene	CDR3 length	V gene	J gene
TGTGCCAGCAGTTCTCCGGGACAGGGCACAGATACGCAGTATTTT	CASSSPGQGTDTQYF	-	TRBD1	15	TRBV5-4	TRBJ2-3
TGTGCCATCAGTGGAGGAGGGGCGATCAACTATGGCTACACCTTC	CAISGGGAINYGYTF	-	-	15	TRBV10-3	TRBJ1-2
TGTGCCAGCAGCCACGCGGGGACCTACAATAAGCAGTTCTTC	CASSHAGTYNKQFF	-	-	14	TRBV11-2	TRBJ2-1
TGTGCCAGCAGCCCCCGAGGAGGGAGGGAGGCCGGGGAGCTGTTTTTT	CASSPRGGREAGELFF	-	TRBD2	16	TRBV5-4	TRBJ2-2
TGTGCCAGCAGCCGGGACAGAAATGAAAAACTGTTTTTT	CASSRDRNEKLFF	-	TRBD1	13	TRBV7-9	TRBJ1-4
TGTGCCAGCAAGGCGGGAACCCAGTGGGAGACCCAGTACTTC	CASKAGTQWETQYF	-	-	14	TRBV5-4	TRBJ2-5
TGTGCCAGCAGTGCCGACTACGGGAATGTGTACTTC	CASSADYGNVYF	-	-	12	TRBV6-6	TRBJ2-7
TGTGCCAGCAGCCAGAGACAGGGGGCCTACAATGAGCAGTTCTTC	CASSQRQGAYNEQFF	-	TRBD1	15	TRBV14	TRBJ2-1
TGTGCCAGCAGTCCTGACAGGAGGAGCTCCTACGAGCAGTACTTC	CASSPDRRSSYEQYF	-	-	15	TRBV27	TRBJ2-7
TGTGCCAGCAGCGCGACAGGTCAGGTCCTGACTTTC	CASSATGQVLTF	-	-	12	TRBV9	TRBJ2-6
TGTGCCAGCAGCTTGGGACTCTACGAGCAGTACTTC	CASSLGLYEQYF	-	-	12	TRBV5-8	TRBJ2-7
TGTGCCAGCAGAGGGAACAGGGTCGGGGACACTGAAGCTTTCTTT	CASRGNRVGDTEAFF	-	-	15	TRBV28	TRBJ1-1
TGTGCCAGCAGTTCAGACAGAAATGAAAAACTGTTTTTT	CASSSDRNEKLFF	-	-	13	TRBV7-2	TRBJ1-4
TGTGCCAGCAGTTTATATTCTTTAAACACTGAAGCTTTCTTT	CASSLYSLNTEAFF	-	-	14	TRBV27	TRBJ1-1
TGTGTCAGCAGTTTAGGACACCCGAGCACAGATACGCAGTATTTT	CVSSLGHPSTDTQYF	-	-	15	TRBV27	TRBJ2-3
TGTGCCAGCAGCGGCCGGGACAGGGACTCACCCCTCCACTTT	CASSGRDRDSPLHF	-	TRBD1	14	TRBV7-9	TRBJ1-6
TGTGCCAGCAGTTTACCCAACAGGGGCTCCATCCAAGAGACCCAGTACTTC	CASSLPNRGSIQETQYF	-	TRBD1	17	TRBV5-4	TRBJ2-5
TGTGCCAGCAGCTTATTCTCCCTAGCGGGAGATGGTGAACAGTTCTTC	CASSLFSLAGDGEQFF	-	TRBD2	16	TRBV7-2	TRBJ2-1
TGTGCCAGCAGCTTAACAGTGAACACTGAAGCTTTCTTT	CASSLTVNTEAFF	few	-	13	TRBV7-9	TRBJ1-1
TGTGCCAGCAGTTACAATCCTGATGGGGGGTTTGGCTACACCTTC	CASSYNPDGGFGYTF	few	-	15	TRBV27	TRBJ1-2
TGTGCCAGCAGTGAAGTCCCCAGAGAGACCCAGTACTTC	CASSEVPRETQYF	large	-	13	TRBV6-1	TRBJ2-5
TGTGCCAGCAGCCAGTACAATGAGCAGTTCTTC	CASSQYNEQFF	-	-	11	TRBV28	TRBJ2-1
TGTGCCAGCAGTTACTCAGGGGTTGCTAATGAAAAACTGTTTTTT	CASSYSGVANEKLFF	-	-	15	TRBV6-5	TRBJ1-4
TGTGCCAGCAGCCTCGACAGGGTAAACGAGCAGTACTTC	CASSLDRVNEQYF	few	TRBD1	13	TRBV11-1	TRBJ2-7
TGTGCCAGCAGCTTAGTTCCGGGATTGAACACCGGGGAGCTGTTTTTT	CASSLVPGLNTGELFF	-	-	16	TRBV7-2	TRBJ2-2
TGTGCCAGCAGCAAAAATGGACAGCCCAATGAGCAGTTCTTC	CASSKNGQPNEQFF	-	-	14	TRBV6-5	TRBJ2-1
TGTGCCAGCCCTCCCACGAGCGCGGGAGCAATAGATACGCAGTATTTT	CASPPTSAGAIDTQYF	-	TRBD2	16	TRBV28	TRBJ2-3
TGTGCCATCAGCAAAGGGGGTGTCGGGGAGCTGTTTTTT	CAISKGGVGELFF	-	-	13	TRBV10-3	TRBJ2-2
TGTGCCAGCAGCCAAGACGGAGGGATGGAAGAAAAACTGTTTTTT	CASSQDGGMEEKLFF	once	-	15	TRBV4-2	TRBJ1-4
TGTGCCAGCACCCCCGGGGGTAGATCACCCCTCCACTTT	CASTPGGRSPLHF	-	-	13	TRBV7-2	TRBJ1-6
TGTGCCAGCAGTGTTGGGACTAGCAGGGGGACCCAGTACTTC	CASSVGTSRGTQYF	-	TRBD2	14	TRBV2	TRBJ2-5
TGTGCCAGTAGTATTAGCGGAGTAAACACCGGGGAGCTGTTTTTT	CASSISGVNTGELFF	-	-	15	TRBV19	TRBJ2-2
TGTGCCAGCAGTGAAGCCGACTCCACTGAAAAACTGTTTTTT	CASSEADSTEKLFF	-	-	14	TRBV6-1	TRBJ1-4
TGTGCCAGCACCCTTAATCCCAGGGCGAACACCGGGGAGCTGTTTTTT	CASTLNPRANTGELFF	-	-	16	TRBV5-5	TRBJ2-2
TGCGTCCAGCAAGGGGGTTTCGGGGAAAAACTGTTTTTT	CVQQGGFGEKLFF	-	-	13	TRBV10-1	TRBJ1-4
TGTGCCAGCAGTACGGGACTAGCGAAATACAATGAGCAGTTCTTC	CASSTGLAKYNEQFF	-	TRBD2	15	TRBV5-4	TRBJ2-1
TGTGCCAGCAGCTTAGCGACTAGCAGCAGGACCCAGTACTTC	CASSLATSSRTQYF	-	TRBD2	14	TRBV11-1	TRBJ2-5
TGTGCCAGCAGCCAAGACCCAGGGGACACTGAAGCTTTCTTT	CASSQDPGDTEAFF	-	-	14	TRBV4-2	TRBJ1-1
TGTGCCAGCAGCCAGGGGACACAAACCTACGAGCAGTACTTC	CASSQGTQTYEQYF	-	-	14	TRBV7-2	TRBJ2-7
TGTGCCATCAGTGATGCCGGACAGGGAGAAGAGACCCAGTACTTC	CAISDAGQGEETQYF	-	TRBD1	15	TRBV10-3	TRBJ2-5
TGTGCCAGCAGCAAGGGACAGGGCCCCAATCAGCCCCAGCATTTT	CASSKGQGPNQPQHF	once	TRBD1	15	TRBV7-9	TRBJ1-5
TGTGCCAGCAGTGAACGGGTGAACACTGAAGCTTTCTTT	CASSERVNTEAFF	few	-	13	TRBV2	TRBJ1-1
TGTGCCAGCAGCGCCCTACAGGGGTACGAGCAGTACTTC	CASSALQGYEQYF	-	TRBD1	13	TRBV9	TRBJ2-7
TGTGCCAGCAGCGAACGAAGCGGGAGCTACGAGCAGTACTTC	CASSERSGSYEQYF	-	TRBD2	14	TRBV7-2	TRBJ2-7
TGTGCCAGCAGCCAGCGACAGGGTGGGACTGAAGCTTTCTTT	CASSQRQGGTEAFF	once	TRBD1	14	TRBV7-2	TRBJ1-1
TGTGCCATCAGTGGGAAGGGAGGGGGGACAGATACGCAGTATTTT	CAISGKGGGTDTQYF	large	-	15	TRBV10-3	TRBJ2-3
TGTGCCAGCAGCGCGACAGGGACCTACAATGAGCAGTTCTTC	CASSATGTYNEQFF	-	TRBD1	14	TRBV9	TRBJ2-1
TGTGCCAGCAGAGCGGGTGGGGTTAACTCTGGGGCCAACGTCCTGACTTTC	CASRAGGVNSGANVLTF	-	-	17	TRBV9	TRBJ2-6
TGTGCCAGCAGGGCCGGGACATTTAGCAATCAGCCCCAGCATTTT	CASRAGTFSNQPQHF	-	-	15	TRBV2	TRBJ1-5
TGTGCTAGCAGCTTAGCGTGGGGTAGCGGGGCGAACACCGGGGAGCTGTTTTTT	CASSLAWGSGANTGELFF	-	TRBD2	18	TRBV7-7	TRBJ2-2
TGTGCCAGCTCACCCGACAGAAACAATCAGCCCCAGCATTTT	CASSPDRNNQPQHF	few	-	14	TRBV18	TRBJ1-5
TGTGCCAGCAGCTCCCGACTACCGCCTTACGAGCAGTACTTC	CASSSRLPPYEQYF	once	-	14	TRBV7-2	TRBJ2-7
TGTGCCAGCAGCGAAGACAGGGGAAAGGAAAAACTGTTTTTT	CASSEDRGKEKLFF	-	TRBD1	14	TRBV9	TRBJ1-4
TGTGCCAGCAGCCCAAAGGCGGAAGCCAAAAACATTCAGTACTTC	CASSPKAEAKNIQYF	-	-	15	TRBV5-4	TRBJ2-4
TGTGCCAGCAGTTACAGGGAGCTAATGAACACTGAAGCTTTCTTT	CASSYRELMNTEAFF	large	-	15	TRBV6-6	TRBJ1-1